Listed below are T cell receptor beta chains from one sample, sequenced in a study of beta chain features in type 1 diabetes. The assay was immunoSEQ multiplex PCR, and TCRdb's table has in-frame clones only and misses some. The repertoire has around 450,000 clones, 10% to 12% of them found once; the top ten carry 0.045% to 0.05%. Input material: naive CD4+ T cells from blood. Receptors were obtained from a woman between 18 and 30 years old in good health. Both conserved end residues are part of each CDR3. Each record gives: J gene, clone size, V gene, D gene, CDR3 DNA, CDR3 protein. The D gene is left open where the match is weak. A row's size may be missing; if present it is once, few, many or a size class.

TRBJ1-2,-,TRBV7-9,TRBD1,TGTGCCAGCAGCGCAAGAGGACAGGGTACAGATGGCTACACCTTC,CASSARGQGTDGYTF
TRBJ2-5,-,TRBV5-1,TRBD1,TGCGCCAGCAGCTTGGGGGACAGGGCCGGAGAGACCCAGTACTTC,CASSLGDRAGETQYF
TRBJ1-2,few,TRBV27,-,TGTGCCAGCAGTTCCCACCCGACGGCAGGGTTAGATGGCTACACCTTC,CASSSHPTAGLDGYTF
TRBJ2-3,-,TRBV27,-,TGTGCCAGCAGTTTATCGACTAGCACAGATACGCAGTATTTT,CASSLSTSTDTQYF
TRBJ2-1,few,TRBV7-9,-,TGTGCCAGCAGCTCACTAGACTGGAGCTCCTACAATGAGCAGTTCTTC,CASSSLDWSSYNEQFF
TRBJ2-1,few,TRBV11-2,-,TGTGCCAGCAGCTTAGATCATCTTGGACTATTCTTCTTC,CASSLDHLGLFFF
TRBJ1-5,few,TRBV18,-,TGTGCCAGCTCACAGGGAAGCGGGACGGTCAATCAGCCCCAGCATTTT,CASSQGSGTVNQPQHF
TRBJ2-7,many,TRBV29-1,TRBD2,TGCAGCGTTCGCGGGAGTATCACCTACGAGCAGTACTTC,CSVRGSITYEQYF
TRBJ2-2,-,TRBV5-6,-,TGTGCCAGCAGCCCCCACGGGGGCATATCGAACACCGGGGAGCTGTTTTTT,CASSPHGGISNTGELFF
TRBJ2-3,-,TRBV11-2,-,TGTGCCAGCAGCTTAGGACTACCCAGCACAGATACGCAGTATTTT,CASSLGLPSTDTQYF
TRBJ2-7,-,TRBV15,-,TGTGCCACCAGCAGAGAAAGGGGAATACCCAGGGGACCCTACTACGAGCAGTACTTC,CATSRERGIPRGPYYEQYF
TRBJ1-5,few,TRBV5-6,-,TGTGCCAGCGCCCTCGGCCTACGGAGTCAGCCCCAGCATTTT,CASALGLRSQPQHF
TRBJ1-3,-,TRBV19,-,TGTGCCAGTAGTAGAACCTTTCTAGGTTCTGGAAACACCATATATTTT,CASSRTFLGSGNTIYF
TRBJ2-6,-,TRBV19,-,TGTGCCAGTAGTCCCCAATCTCCCTCTGGGGCCAACGTCCTGACTTTC,CASSPQSPSGANVLTF
TRBJ2-3,few,TRBV4-2,TRBD2,TGTGCCAGCAGCCAAGTCCGGTCTAGCGGGAGAGGAGATACGCAGTATTTT,CASSQVRSSGRGDTQYF
TRBJ1-5,few,TRBV27,TRBD1,TGTGCCAGCAGTCCACAGGGGGCTAATCAGCCCCAGCATTTT,CASSPQGANQPQHF
TRBJ1-5,-,TRBV4-1,-,TGCGCCAGCAGCCAAGATACGGGGGGTTTCGTTGGCAATCAGCCCCAGCATTTT,CASSQDTGGFVGNQPQHF
TRBJ2-2,few,TRBV7-3,-,TGTGCCAGCAGTAACACCGGGGAGCTGTTTTTT,CASSNTGELFF
TRBJ2-2,-,TRBV7-3,TRBD2,TGTGCCAGCAGCAAAGGCGGGACTAGAGTGACCGGGGAGCTGTTTTTT,CASSKGGTRVTGELFF
TRBJ2-1,-,TRBV11-3,TRBD2,TGTGCCAGCAGCTTTCTTCGGACTAGCGGCAATGAGCAGTTCTTC,CASSFLRTSGNEQFF
TRBJ2-7,many,TRBV29-1,-,TGCAGCGTTGTCTCCCGAGGGCACTACGAGCAGTACTTC,CSVVSRGHYEQYF
TRBJ1-2,-,TRBV15,-,TGTGCCACCAGCAGAGATGGACGGCCGGGCGATGGCTACACCTTC,CATSRDGRPGDGYTF
TRBJ2-2,few,TRBV18,-,TGTGCCAGCTCACCGACCGGGGAGCTGTTTTTT,CASSPTGELFF
TRBJ2-5,-,TRBV5-1,TRBD2,TGCGCCAGCAGCTCGGGACTAGCGGGGGAAGAGACCCAGTACTTC,CASSSGLAGEETQYF
TRBJ1-2,-,TRBV27,TRBD1,TGTGCCAGCAGTTGGCAGGGGGCTAACTATGGCTACACCTTC,CASSWQGANYGYTF
TRBJ2-7,-,TRBV7-2,TRBD2,TGTGCCAGCAGCGGGGACTACCTCTCAGAGCAGTACTTC,CASSGDYLSEQYF
TRBJ2-1,-,TRBV6-5,-,TGTGCCAGCAGTTATAGCGGCGCATCCTACAATGAGCAGTTCTTC,CASSYSGASYNEQFF